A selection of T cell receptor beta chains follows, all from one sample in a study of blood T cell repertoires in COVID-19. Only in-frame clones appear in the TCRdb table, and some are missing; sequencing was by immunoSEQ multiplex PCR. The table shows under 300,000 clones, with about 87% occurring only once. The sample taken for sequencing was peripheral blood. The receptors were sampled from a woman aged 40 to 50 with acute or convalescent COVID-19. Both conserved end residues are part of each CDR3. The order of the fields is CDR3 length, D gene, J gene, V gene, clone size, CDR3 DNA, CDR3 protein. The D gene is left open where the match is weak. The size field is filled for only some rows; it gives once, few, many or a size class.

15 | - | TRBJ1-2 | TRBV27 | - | TGTGCCAGCAGGGCGGGGGGCAGAGAGTTATATGGCTACACCTTC | CASRAGGRELYGYTF
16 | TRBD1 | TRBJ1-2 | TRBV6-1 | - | TGTGCCAGCAGTGAAGAGGACGGAGGGACAGTTGACGGCTACACCTTC | CASSEEDGGTVDGYTF
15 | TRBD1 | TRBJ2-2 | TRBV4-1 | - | TGCGCCAGCAGTCCCCGGGACAGGGACACCGGGGAGCTGTTTTTT | CASSPRDRDTGELFF
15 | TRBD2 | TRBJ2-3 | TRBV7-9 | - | TGTGCCAGCAGCTCCAGCGGGGGCCGCACAGATACGCAGTATTTT | CASSSSGGRTDTQYF
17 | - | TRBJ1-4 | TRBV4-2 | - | TGTGCCAGCAGCCAAGAGGGCCTAGGGGGAAGGAGTGAAAAACTGTTTTTT | CASSQEGLGGRSEKLFF
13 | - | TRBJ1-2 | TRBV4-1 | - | TGCGCCAGCAGCCCTCCCGGAGCTTATGGCTACACCTTC | CASSPPGAYGYTF
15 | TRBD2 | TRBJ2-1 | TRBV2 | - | TGTGCCAGCAGTGAGGTAGCGGGGGGCCGGATTGAGCAGTTCTTC | CASSEVAGGRIEQFF
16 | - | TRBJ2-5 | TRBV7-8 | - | TGTGCCAGCAGCTTAAGAGATTTGTCCCTCCAAGAGACCCAGTACTTC | CASSLRDLSLQETQYF
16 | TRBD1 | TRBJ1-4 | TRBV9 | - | TGTGCCAGCAGCGAGAGGGACCGGGACAGTTATGAAAAACTGTTTTTT | CASSERDRDSYEKLFF
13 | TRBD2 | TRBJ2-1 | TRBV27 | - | TGTGCCAGCCGACTACGCGGGGGCAATGAGCAGTTCTTC | CASRLRGGNEQFF
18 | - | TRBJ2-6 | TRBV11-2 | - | TGTGCCAGCAGCTGGACAACTAGCCACGGGCCTGGGGCCAACGTCCTGACTTTC | CASSWTTSHGPGANVLTF
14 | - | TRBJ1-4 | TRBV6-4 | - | TGTGCCAGCAGCCCCGGACAGCCTAATGAAAAACTGTTTTTT | CASSPGQPNEKLFF
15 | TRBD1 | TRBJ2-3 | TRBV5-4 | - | TGTGCCAGCAGCTTTGGACAGGGAGACGCAGATACGCAGTATTTT | CASSFGQGDADTQYF
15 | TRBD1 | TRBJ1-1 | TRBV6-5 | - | TGTGCCAGCAGACGGGACAGGGGACCGAACACTGAAGCTTTCTTT | CASRRDRGPNTEAFF
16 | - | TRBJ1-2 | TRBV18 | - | TGTGCCAGCTCGCTCTCGGCGGGGGTCACTAACTATGGCTACACCTTC | CASSLSAGVTNYGYTF
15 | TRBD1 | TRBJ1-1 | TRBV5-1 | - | TGCGCCAGCAGCCGGAATATGGACAGGGTTGCTGAAGCTTTCTTT | CASSRNMDRVAEAFF
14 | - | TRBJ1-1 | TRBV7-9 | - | TGTGCCATCTTGGGGGGGCAGTCGAACACTGAAGCTTTCTTT | CAILGGQSNTEAFF
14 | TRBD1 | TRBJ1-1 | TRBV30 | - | TGTGCCTGGAATAATGGACAGGGAGGGACTGAAGCTTTCTTT | CAWNNGQGGTEAFF
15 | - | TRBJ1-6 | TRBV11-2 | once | TGTGCCAGCAGCTTAGATAGCTCCTATAATTCACCCCTCCACTTT | CASSLDSSYNSPLHF
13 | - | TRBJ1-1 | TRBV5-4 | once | TGTGCCAGCAGCTTGGGAGGACAGATCGAAGCTTTCTTT | CASSLGGQIEAFF
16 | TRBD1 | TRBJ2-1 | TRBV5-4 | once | TGTGCCAGCAGCTACGGGACAGGGGGCGGAAAGAATGAGCAGTTCTTC | CASSYGTGGGKNEQFF
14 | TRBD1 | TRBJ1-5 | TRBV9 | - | TGTGCCAGCAGCTCCGGGACAGCCCCCCAGCCCCAGCATTTT | CASSSGTAPQPQHF
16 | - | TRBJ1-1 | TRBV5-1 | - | TGCGCCAGCAGCTTGACTCAGACAAGAATGAACACTGAAGCTTTCTTT | CASSLTQTRMNTEAFF
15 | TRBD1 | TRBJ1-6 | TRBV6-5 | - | TGTGCCAGCAGCCGACAGGGGGATGGTGGGTCACCCCTCCACTTT | CASSRQGDGGSPLHF
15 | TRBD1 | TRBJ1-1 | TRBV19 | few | TGTGCCAGTAGTATACAGGGGGCGGCTAGTGCTGAAGCTTTCTTT | CASSIQGAASAEAFF
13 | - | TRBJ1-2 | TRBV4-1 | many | TGCGCCAGCAGCCACGCCGGGAATCAAGGCTACACCTTC | CASSHAGNQGYTF
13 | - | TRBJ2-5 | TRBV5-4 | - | TGTGCCAGCAGCCTTACAGCTCCGGAGACCCAGTACTTC | CASSLTAPETQYF
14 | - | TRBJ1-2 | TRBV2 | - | TGTGCCAGCAGTGAAGGCTTTGGGGCCGGTGGCTACACCTTC | CASSEGFGAGGYTF
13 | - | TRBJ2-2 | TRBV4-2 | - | TGTGCCAGCAGCCAACGCGGCACCGGGGAGCTGTTTTTT | CASSQRGTGELFF
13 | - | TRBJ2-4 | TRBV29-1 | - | TGCAGCGGCCGCGGGACCTCCACAGGCATTCAGTACTTC | CSGRGTSTGIQYF
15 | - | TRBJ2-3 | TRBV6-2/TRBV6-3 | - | TGTGCCAGCAGTTACACGGACTTTACCCGAGATACGCAGTATTTT | CASSYTDFTRDTQYF
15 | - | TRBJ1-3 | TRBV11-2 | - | TGTGCCAGCAGGGAGGGGAAGAGCTCTGGAAACACCATATATTTT | CASREGKSSGNTIYF
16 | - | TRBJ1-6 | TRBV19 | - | TGTGCCAGTAGTATAGGCTCGCGGGGTAGTAATTCACCCCTCCACTTT | CASSIGSRGSNSPLHF
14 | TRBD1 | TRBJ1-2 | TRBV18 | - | TGTGCCAGCTCATCCGGGACAGGAAACTATGGCTACACCTTC | CASSSGTGNYGYTF